This record looks at one TCR beta chain sequence and its context. Its antigen is unknown. This sample was included in a study of identifying expanded T cells in peripheral blood. After removal of 8 bases from V and 8 bases from J, the junction contained 10 bases not matched to a gene. Germline values: CDR1 SGHTA, CDR2 FQGNSA. CDR3 length equals 13 residues. Overall study results and limits: Clone count variance between roughly 2-week samples rose with total template count.

TCRdb keeps only in-frame clones here, not all; method: immunoSEQ multiplex PCR. The sample gives around 60,000 clones, about 80% of which show up once; roughly 19% is in the top ten. The clonotype was recovered from a person aged 18-70 years in good health. This chain joins TRBV7-2 and TRBJ2-3; 7 bases align to TRBD2. The sequenced sample consisted of blood. The CDR3 DNA reads as TGTGCCAGCTCAGCTCCCTCGGGGGGTACGCAGTATTTT. Its protein product is CASSAPSGGTQYF.